A selection of T cell receptor beta chains follows, all from one sample in a study of T cells in Graves' hyperthyroidism and ophthalmopathy. MiXCR, run by TCRdb on the multiplex PCR reads, gives a single entry per CDR3 protein. The sample yields under 750,000 distinct CDR3 sequences, 15% to 20% seen once. Sequencing was performed on blood. These receptors all stem from a woman in her fifties or sixties with Graves' hyperthyroidism that later progressed to Graves' ophthalmopathy. Both conserved end residues are part of each CDR3.

j_gene: TRBJ1-5
v_gene: TRBV30
CDR3aa: CAWSVGNQGNQPQHF

j_gene: TRBJ1-4
v_gene: TRBV3-1
CDR3aa: CASSQVVGGQREKLFF

j_gene: TRBJ2-2
v_gene: TRBV11-2
CDR3aa: CASSLGRANTGELFF

j_gene: TRBJ2-5
v_gene: TRBV7-9
CDR3aa: CASSPHQLETQYF

j_gene: TRBJ2-7
v_gene: TRBV12-3/TRBV12-4
CDR3aa: CASRLGGVYEQYF

j_gene: TRBJ2-7
v_gene: TRBV7-2
CDR3aa: CASSLEGREYEQYF

j_gene: TRBJ2-1
v_gene: TRBV5-1
CDR3aa: CASSLGTDNEQFF

j_gene: TRBJ2-1
v_gene: TRBV11-3
CDR3aa: CASSSGTSGDNEQFF

j_gene: TRBJ2-3
v_gene: TRBV7-2
CDR3aa: CASSLGTRLDTQYF

j_gene: TRBJ2-7
v_gene: TRBV27
CDR3aa: CASRRTAGVSYEQYF

j_gene: TRBJ2-3
v_gene: TRBV20-1
CDR3aa: CSARDSQFSTDTQYF

j_gene: TRBJ1-5
v_gene: TRBV2
CDR3aa: CASATGSREQPQHF

j_gene: TRBJ1-1
v_gene: TRBV7-6
CDR3aa: CASSTKQEAEAFF

j_gene: TRBJ2-1
v_gene: TRBV2
CDR3aa: CASSEFRGGEEQFF

j_gene: TRBJ2-5
v_gene: TRBV7-9
CDR3aa: CASSMTGRAEAQETQYF

j_gene: TRBJ1-1
v_gene: TRBV6-5
CDR3aa: CASSYSAGVGAEAFF

j_gene: TRBJ2-7
v_gene: TRBV18
CDR3aa: CASSIKQGGYEQYF

j_gene: TRBJ2-5
v_gene: TRBV14
CDR3aa: CASSQDWVSLETQYF

j_gene: TRBJ2-4
v_gene: TRBV27
CDR3aa: CASSLYGGGGNIQYF

j_gene: TRBJ1-1
v_gene: TRBV11-2
CDR3aa: CASTGGGKAFF

j_gene: TRBJ2-3
v_gene: TRBV6-1
CDR3aa: CASSRGEGSTDTQYF

j_gene: TRBJ2-7
v_gene: TRBV19
CDR3aa: CASIGQNSYEQYF

j_gene: TRBJ2-3
v_gene: TRBV7-9
CDR3aa: CASSWSGLLTDTQYF

j_gene: TRBJ1-2
v_gene: TRBV20-1
CDR3aa: CSATWDRVEYGYTF

j_gene: TRBJ2-5
v_gene: TRBV15
CDR3aa: CATSPDRGETQYF

j_gene: TRBJ2-1
v_gene: TRBV2
CDR3aa: CASSESAGIVNEQFF

j_gene: TRBJ1-4
v_gene: TRBV20-1
CDR3aa: CSARDSGLTNEKLFF

j_gene: TRBJ2-2
v_gene: TRBV3-1
CDR3aa: CAIGGTGELFF

j_gene: TRBJ1-5
v_gene: TRBV6-1
CDR3aa: CASSVQDNQPQHF

j_gene: TRBJ1-2
v_gene: TRBV7-9
CDR3aa: CASSSGQGLSGYTF

j_gene: TRBJ2-7
v_gene: TRBV7-2
CDR3aa: CASSLVMRQGVYEQYF

j_gene: TRBJ1-1
v_gene: TRBV5-1
CDR3aa: CASSLESQITEAFF

j_gene: TRBJ1-2
v_gene: TRBV2
CDR3aa: CASRPPGQSTFNYGYTF

j_gene: TRBJ2-4
v_gene: TRBV6-1
CDR3aa: CASRYGENIQYF

j_gene: TRBJ1-2
v_gene: TRBV5-1
CDR3aa: CASSLDGRGDYGYTF

j_gene: TRBJ1-6
v_gene: TRBV3-1
CDR3aa: CASCQDWKYNSPLHF

j_gene: TRBJ1-1
v_gene: TRBV29-1
CDR3aa: CSVGGSWGNTEAFF

j_gene: TRBJ1-4
v_gene: TRBV6-2/TRBV6-3
CDR3aa: CASSYGAAAVLLFF

j_gene: TRBJ2-3
v_gene: TRBV29-1
CDR3aa: CSGGGARDTQYF

j_gene: TRBJ1-1
v_gene: TRBV9
CDR3aa: CASSATGGMNTEAFF

j_gene: TRBJ2-1
v_gene: TRBV7-3
CDR3aa: CASSLMGGRLDNEQFF